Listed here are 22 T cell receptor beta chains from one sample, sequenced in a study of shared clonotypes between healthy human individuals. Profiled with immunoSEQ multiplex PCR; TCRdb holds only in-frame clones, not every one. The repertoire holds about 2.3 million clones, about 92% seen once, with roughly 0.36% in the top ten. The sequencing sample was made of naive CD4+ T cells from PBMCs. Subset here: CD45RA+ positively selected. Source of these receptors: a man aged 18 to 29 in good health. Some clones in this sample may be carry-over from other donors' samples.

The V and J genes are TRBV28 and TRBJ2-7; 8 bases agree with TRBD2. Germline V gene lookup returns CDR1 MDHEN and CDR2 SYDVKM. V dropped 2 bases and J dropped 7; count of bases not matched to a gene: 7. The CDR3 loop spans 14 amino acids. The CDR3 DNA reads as TGTGCCAGCAGTTTAAGCGGGAGAGGGTATGAGCAGTACTTC. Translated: CASSLSGRGYEQYF.

The CDR3 region has the DNA TGTGCCAGCAGCCCTGGGGCTCCGCAGGCTGGAAACACCATATATTTT. Translating gives CASSPGAPQAGNTIYF. This sequence joins TRBV7-8 and TRBJ1-3; D is perhaps TRBD1 (5 bases). The CDR3 is 16 amino acids. In germline, CDR1 is SGHVS, CDR2 FQNEAQ. V shed 5 bases and J shed 2 bases, with 16 bases lying between them.

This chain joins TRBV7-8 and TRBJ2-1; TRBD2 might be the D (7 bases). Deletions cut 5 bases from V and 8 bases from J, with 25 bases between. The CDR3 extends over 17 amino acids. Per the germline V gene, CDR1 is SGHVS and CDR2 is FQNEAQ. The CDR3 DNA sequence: TGTGCCAGCAGCGGAGTAAGGCTAGCGGCTAGGGGGGATGAGCAGTTCTTC. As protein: CASSGVRLAARGDEQFF.

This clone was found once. The CDR3 DNA reads TGTGCCAGCAGCCGAGGGGACAGGGACGATGAAAAACTGTTTTTT. Protein: CASSRGDRDDEKLFF. V usage is TRBV28 and J usage is TRBJ1-4, with TRBD1 matching over 9 bases. Germline V gene data show CDR1 as MDHEN and CDR2 as SYDVKM. CDR3 length: 15 amino acids. V gave up 6 bases and J gave up 6 bases; unmatched junction bases: 8.

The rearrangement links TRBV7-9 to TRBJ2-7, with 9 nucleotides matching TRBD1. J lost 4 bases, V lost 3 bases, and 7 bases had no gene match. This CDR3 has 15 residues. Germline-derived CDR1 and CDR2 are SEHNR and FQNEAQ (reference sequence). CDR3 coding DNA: TGTGCCAGCAGCTTTGCGGACAGGGGACGATACGAGCAGTACTTC. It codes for CASSFADRGRYEQYF.

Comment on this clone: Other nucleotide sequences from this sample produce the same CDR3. For the CDR3, the DNA is TGTGCCAGCAGCTTAGGCGTCAATGAGCAGTTCTTC. This sequence encodes CASSLGVNEQFF. This chain uses TRBV7-2 with TRBJ2-1; D gene unclear. V was cut by 1 base and J by 6 bases, with 4 bases left in between. The germline gives CDR1 SGHTA, CDR2 FQGNSA. The CDR3 covers 12 residues. The variable domain in full, completed from reference TRBV7-2 and TRBJ2-1, reads GAGVSQSPSNKVTEKGKDVELRCDPISGHTALYWYRQSLGQGLEFLIYFQGNSAPDKSGLPSDRFSAERTGGSVSTLTIQRTQQEDSAVYLCASSLGVNEQFFGPGTRLTVL.

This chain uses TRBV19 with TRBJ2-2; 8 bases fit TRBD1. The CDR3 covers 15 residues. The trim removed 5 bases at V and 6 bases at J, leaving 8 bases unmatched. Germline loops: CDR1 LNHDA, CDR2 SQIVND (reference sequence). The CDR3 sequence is CASSPHQTGAGELFF. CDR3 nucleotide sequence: TGTGCCAGTAGTCCGCATCAGACAGGGGCCGGGGAGCTGTTTTTT.

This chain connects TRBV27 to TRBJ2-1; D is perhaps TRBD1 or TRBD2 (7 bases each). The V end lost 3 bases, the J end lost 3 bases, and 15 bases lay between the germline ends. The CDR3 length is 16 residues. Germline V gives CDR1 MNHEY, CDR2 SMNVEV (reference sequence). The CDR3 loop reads CASSLGAGQFYNEQFF. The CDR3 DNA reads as TGTGCCAGCAGTTTGGGAGCGGGACAGTTCTACAATGAGCAGTTCTTC.

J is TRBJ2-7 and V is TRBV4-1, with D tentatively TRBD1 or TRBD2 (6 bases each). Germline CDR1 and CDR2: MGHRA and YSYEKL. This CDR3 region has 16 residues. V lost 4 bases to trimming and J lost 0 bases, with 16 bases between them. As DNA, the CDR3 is TGCGCCAGCAGCCCGGGACTCCCCAGGGGCTCCTACGAGCAGTACTTC. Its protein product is CASSPGLPRGSYEQYF.

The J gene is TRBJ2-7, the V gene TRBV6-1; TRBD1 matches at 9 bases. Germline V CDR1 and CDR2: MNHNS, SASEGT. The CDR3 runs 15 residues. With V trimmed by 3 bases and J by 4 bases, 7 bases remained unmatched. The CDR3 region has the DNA TGTGCCAGCAGTGAGCCGGGACAGGGAGGGTACGAGCAGTACTTC. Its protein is CASSEPGQGGYEQYF.

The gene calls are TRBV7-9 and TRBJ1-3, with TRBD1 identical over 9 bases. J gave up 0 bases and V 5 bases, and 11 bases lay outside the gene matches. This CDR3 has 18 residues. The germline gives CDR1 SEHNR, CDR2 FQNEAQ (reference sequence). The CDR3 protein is CASSPRGDRGISGNTIYF. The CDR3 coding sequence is TGTGCCAGCAGCCCCCGGGGTGACAGGGGGATCTCTGGAAACACCATATATTTT.

As DNA, the CDR3 is TGTGCCAGCAGCTCAGGGTTTCGGGAGACCCAGTACTTC. Encoded protein: CASSSGFRETQYF. The chain couples TRBV11-1 to TRBJ2-5; D might be TRBD1 (5 bases). The germline V and J ends were trimmed by 4 bases and 5 bases, with 11 bases remaining between them. The germline V gene encodes CDR1 SGHAT and CDR2 FQDESV (reference sequence). The CDR3 spans 13 residues.

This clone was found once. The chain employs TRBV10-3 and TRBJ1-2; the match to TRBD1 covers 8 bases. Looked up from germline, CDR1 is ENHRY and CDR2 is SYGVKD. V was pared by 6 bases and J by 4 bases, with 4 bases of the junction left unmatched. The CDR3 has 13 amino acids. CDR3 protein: CAISRGPGYGYTF. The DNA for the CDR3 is TGTGCCATCAGCAGGGGGCCGGGCTATGGCTACACCTTC.

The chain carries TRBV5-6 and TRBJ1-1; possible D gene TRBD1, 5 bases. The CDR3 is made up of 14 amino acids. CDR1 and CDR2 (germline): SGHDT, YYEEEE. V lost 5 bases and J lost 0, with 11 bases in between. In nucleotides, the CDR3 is TGTGCCAGCAGTCTGGGGGGACTGAACACTGAAGCTTTCTTT. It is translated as CASSLGGLNTEAFF.

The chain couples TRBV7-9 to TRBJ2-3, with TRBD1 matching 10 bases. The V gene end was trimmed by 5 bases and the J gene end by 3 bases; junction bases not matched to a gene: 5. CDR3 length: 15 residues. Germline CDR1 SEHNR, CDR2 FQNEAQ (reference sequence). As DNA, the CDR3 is TGTGCCAGCAGCCGGCGGACAGGGGGGACAGATACGCAGTATTTT. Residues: CASSRRTGGTDTQYF. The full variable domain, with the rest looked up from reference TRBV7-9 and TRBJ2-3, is DTGVSQNPRHKITKRGQNVTFRCDPISEHNRLYWYRQTLGQGPEFLTYFQNEAQLEKSRLLSDRFSAERPKGSFSTLEIQRTEQGDSAMYLCASSRRTGGTDTQYFGPGTRLTVL.

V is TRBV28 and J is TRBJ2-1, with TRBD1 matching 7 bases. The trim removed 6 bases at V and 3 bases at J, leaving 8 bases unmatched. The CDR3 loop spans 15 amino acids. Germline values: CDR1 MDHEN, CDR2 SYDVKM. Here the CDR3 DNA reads TGTGCCAGCAGATTAGACAGGGCGGGCTACAATGAGCAGTTCTTC. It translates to CASRLDRAGYNEQFF. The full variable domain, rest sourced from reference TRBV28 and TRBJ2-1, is DVKVTQSSRYLVKRTGEKVFLECVQDMDHENMFWYRQDPGLGLRLIYFSYDVKMKEKGDIPEGYSVSREKKERFSLILESASTNQTSMYLCASRLDRAGYNEQFFGPGTRLTVL.

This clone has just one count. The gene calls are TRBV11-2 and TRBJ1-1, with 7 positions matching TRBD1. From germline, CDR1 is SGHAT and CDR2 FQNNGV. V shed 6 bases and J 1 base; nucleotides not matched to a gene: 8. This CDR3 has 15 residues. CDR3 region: CASSLKQGQNTEAFF. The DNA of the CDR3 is TGTGCCAGCAGTCTTAAACAGGGGCAGAACACTGAAGCTTTCTTT.

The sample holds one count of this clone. CDR3 amino acids: CASSRWETQYF. CDR3 bases: TGTGCCAGCAGCCGGTGGGAGACCCAGTACTTC. The chain couples TRBV14 to TRBJ2-5; D unclear. Germline V gene sequence: CDR1 SGHDN, CDR2 FVKESK. Trimming cost V 4 bases and J 5 bases, with 5 bases left between them. The CDR3 runs 11 residues.

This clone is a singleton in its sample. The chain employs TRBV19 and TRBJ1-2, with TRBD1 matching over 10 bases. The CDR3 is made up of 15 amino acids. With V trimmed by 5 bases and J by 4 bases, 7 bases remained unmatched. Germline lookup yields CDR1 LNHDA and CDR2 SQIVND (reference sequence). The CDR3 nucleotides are TGTGCCAGTAGTCTCCTGGGACAGGGGAGCTATGGCTACACCTTC. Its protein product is CASSLLGQGSYGYTF.

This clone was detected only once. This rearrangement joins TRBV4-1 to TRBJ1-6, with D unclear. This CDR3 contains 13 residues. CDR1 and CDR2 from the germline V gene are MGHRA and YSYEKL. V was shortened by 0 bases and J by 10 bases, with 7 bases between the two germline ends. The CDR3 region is CASSQDPRSPLHF. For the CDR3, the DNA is TGCGCCAGCAGCCAAGATCCGCGGTCACCCCTCCACTTT.

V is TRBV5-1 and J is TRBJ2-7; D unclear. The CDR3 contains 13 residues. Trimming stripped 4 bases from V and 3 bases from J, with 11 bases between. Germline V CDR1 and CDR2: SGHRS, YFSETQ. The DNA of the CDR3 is TGCGCCAGCAGCCCTTCGCCGAGCTACGAGCAGTACTTC. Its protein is CASSPSPSYEQYF.

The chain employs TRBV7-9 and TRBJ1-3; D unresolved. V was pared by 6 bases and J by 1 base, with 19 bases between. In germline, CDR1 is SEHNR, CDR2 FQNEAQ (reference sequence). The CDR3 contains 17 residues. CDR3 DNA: TGTGCCAGCAGTCCCCGGTGGGGAAGGTCTTCTGGAAACACCATATATTTT. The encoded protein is CASSPRWGRSSGNTIYF.